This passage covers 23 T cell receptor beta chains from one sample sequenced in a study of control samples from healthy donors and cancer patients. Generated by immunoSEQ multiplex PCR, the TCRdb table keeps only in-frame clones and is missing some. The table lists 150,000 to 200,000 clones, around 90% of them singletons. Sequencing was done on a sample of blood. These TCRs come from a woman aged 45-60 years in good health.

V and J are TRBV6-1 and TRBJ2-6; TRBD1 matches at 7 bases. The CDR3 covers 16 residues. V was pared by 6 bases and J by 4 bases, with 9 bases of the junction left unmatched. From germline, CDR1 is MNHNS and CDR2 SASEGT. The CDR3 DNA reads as TGTGCCAGCAGGGAACAGGGGAGATCAGGGGCCAACGTCCTGACTTTC. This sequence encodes CASREQGRSGANVLTF.

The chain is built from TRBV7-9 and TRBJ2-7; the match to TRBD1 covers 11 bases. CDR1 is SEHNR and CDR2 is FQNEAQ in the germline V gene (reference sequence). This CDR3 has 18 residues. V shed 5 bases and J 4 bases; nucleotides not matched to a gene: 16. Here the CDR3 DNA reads TGTGCCAGCAGCCCACTTCAAGGACAGGGGGCGACTTTGTACGAGCAGTACTTC. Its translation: CASSPLQGQGATLYEQYF.

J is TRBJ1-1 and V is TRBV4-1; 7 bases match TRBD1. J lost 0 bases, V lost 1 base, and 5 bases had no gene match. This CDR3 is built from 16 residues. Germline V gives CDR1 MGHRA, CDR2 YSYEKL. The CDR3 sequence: CASSQVLGQMNTEAFF. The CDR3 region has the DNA TGCGCCAGCAGCCAAGTCTTGGGACAGATGAACACTGAAGCTTTCTTT.

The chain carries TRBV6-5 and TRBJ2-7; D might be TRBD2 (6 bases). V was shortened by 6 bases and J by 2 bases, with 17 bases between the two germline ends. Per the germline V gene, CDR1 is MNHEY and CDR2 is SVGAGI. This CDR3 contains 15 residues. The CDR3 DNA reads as TGTGCCAGCAGCCCCGAGAAGGGAGGCCCCTACGAGCAGTACTTC. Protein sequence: CASSPEKGGPYEQYF.

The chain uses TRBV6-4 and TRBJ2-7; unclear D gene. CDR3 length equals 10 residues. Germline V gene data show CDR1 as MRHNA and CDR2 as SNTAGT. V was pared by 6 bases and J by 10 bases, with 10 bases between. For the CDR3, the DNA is TGTGCCAGCAGCGTCTCTTCTCAGTACTTC. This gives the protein CASSVSSQYF.

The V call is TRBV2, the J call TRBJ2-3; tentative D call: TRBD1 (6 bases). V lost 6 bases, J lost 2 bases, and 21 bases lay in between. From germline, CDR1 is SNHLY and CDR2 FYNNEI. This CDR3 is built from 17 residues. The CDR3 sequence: CASSLLWTVSNTDTQYF. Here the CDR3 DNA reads TGTGCCAGCAGCCTCCTATGGACAGTAAGCAACACAGATACGCAGTATTTT.

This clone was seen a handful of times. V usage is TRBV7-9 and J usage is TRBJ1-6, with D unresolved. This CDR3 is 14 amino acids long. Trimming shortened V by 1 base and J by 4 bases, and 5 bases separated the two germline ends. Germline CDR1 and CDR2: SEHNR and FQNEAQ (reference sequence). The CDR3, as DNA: TGTGCCAGCAGCTTAGAGGTTTATAATTCACCCCTCCACTTT. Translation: CASSLEVYNSPLHF.

This CDR3 is CASILGRNQETQYF. The CDR3 coding sequence is TGTGCCAGCATACTAGGGAGAAACCAAGAGACCCAGTACTTC. The chain recombines TRBV25-1 with TRBJ2-5; D might be TRBD2 (5 bases). This CDR3 has 14 amino acids. Trimming took 7 bases from V and 0 from J, leaving 12 bases between them. Germline CDR1 MGHDK, CDR2 SYGVNS.

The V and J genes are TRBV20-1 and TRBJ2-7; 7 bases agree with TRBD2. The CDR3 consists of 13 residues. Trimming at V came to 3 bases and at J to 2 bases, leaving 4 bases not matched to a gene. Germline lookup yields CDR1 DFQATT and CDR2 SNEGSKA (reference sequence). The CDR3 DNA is TGCAGTGCTAGTGGGGAGGGACCCTACGAGCAGTACTTC. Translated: CSASGEGPYEQYF.

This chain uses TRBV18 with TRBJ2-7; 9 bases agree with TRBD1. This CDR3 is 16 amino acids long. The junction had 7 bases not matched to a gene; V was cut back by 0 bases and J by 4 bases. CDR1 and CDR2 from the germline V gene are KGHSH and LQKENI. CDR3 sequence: CASSPPLSTGGYEQYF. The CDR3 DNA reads TGTGCCAGCTCACCACCGCTGTCGACAGGGGGGTACGAGCAGTACTTC.

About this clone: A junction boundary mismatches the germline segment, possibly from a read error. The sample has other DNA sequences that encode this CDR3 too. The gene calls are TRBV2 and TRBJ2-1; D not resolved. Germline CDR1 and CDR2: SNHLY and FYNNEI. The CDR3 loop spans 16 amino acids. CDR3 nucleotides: TGTGCCAGCAGTGAATTTGGCCTACCCTCCTACAATGAACAGTTCTTC. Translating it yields CASSEFGLPSYNEQFF.

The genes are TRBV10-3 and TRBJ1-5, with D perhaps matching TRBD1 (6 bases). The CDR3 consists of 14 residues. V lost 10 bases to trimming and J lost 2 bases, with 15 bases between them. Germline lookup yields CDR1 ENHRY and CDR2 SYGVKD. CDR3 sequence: CASNTGNRNQPQHF. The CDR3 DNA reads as TGTGCCAGCAACACAGGGAACCGCAATCAGCCCCAGCATTTT.

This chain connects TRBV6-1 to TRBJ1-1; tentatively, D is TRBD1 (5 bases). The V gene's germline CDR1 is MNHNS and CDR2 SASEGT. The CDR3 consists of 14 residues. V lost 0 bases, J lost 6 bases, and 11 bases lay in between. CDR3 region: CASSEASAGAEAFF. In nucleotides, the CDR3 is TGTGCCAGCAGTGAAGCCTCGGCGGGGGCTGAAGCTTTCTTT.

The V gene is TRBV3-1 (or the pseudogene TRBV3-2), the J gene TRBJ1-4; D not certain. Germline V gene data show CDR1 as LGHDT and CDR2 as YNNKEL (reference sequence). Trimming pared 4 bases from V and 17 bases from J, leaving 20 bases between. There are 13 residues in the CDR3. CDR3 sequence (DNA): TGTGCCAGCAGCCGAAAAGAGTCCCGACTATCATTTTTT. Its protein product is CASSRKESRLSFF.

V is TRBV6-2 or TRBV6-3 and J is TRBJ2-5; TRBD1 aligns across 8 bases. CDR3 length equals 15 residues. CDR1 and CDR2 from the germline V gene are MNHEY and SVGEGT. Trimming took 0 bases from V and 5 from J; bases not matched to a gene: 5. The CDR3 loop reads CASSYSTGGSETQYF. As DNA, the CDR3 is TGTGCCAGCAGTTACTCAACAGGGGGGTCTGAGACCCAGTACTTC.

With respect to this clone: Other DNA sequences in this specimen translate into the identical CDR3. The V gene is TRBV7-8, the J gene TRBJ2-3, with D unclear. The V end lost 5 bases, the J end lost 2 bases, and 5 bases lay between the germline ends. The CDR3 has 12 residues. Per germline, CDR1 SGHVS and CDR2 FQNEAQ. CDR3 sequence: CASSPYTDTQYF. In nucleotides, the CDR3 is TGTGCCAGCAGCCCTTACACAGATACGCAGTATTTT.

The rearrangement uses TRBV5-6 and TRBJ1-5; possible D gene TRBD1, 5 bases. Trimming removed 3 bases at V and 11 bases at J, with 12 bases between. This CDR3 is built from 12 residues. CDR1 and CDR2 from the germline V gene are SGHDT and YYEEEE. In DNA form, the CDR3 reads TGTGCCAGCAGCTCTGTGGGGACGGCCCAGCATTTT. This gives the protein CASSSVGTAQHF.

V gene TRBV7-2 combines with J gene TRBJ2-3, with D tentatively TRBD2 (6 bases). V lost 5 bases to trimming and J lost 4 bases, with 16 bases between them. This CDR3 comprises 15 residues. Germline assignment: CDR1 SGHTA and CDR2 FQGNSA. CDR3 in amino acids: CASSAAFGGADTQYF. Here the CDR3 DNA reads TGTGCCAGCAGCGCTGCTTTCGGGGGAGCAGATACGCAGTATTTT.

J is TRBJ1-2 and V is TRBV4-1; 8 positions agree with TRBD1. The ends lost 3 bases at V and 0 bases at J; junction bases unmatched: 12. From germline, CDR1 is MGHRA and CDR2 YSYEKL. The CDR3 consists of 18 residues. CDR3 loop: CASSHWLGRGRANYGYTF. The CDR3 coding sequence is TGCGCCAGCAGCCACTGGCTAGGCAGGGGGCGAGCTAACTATGGCTACACCTTC.

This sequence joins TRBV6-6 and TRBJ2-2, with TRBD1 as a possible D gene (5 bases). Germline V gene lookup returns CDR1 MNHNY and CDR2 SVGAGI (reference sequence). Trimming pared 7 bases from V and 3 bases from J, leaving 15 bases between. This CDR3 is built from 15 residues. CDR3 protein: CASTRVLGHTGELFF. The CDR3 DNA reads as TGTGCCAGCACCCGCGTTCTGGGGCACACCGGGGAGCTGTTTTTT.

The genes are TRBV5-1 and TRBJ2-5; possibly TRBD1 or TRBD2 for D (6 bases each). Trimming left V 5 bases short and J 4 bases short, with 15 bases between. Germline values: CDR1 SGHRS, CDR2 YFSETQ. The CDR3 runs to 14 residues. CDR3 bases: TGCGCCAGCAGAGGGGGGCCGGGCTTAGAGACCCAGTACTTC. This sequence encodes CASRGGPGLETQYF.

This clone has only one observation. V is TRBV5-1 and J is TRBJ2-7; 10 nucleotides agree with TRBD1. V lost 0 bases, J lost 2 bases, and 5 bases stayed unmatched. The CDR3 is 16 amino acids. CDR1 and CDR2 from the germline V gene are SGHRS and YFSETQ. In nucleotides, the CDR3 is TGCGCCAGCAGCTTGGCCTCGGGACAGGGGACCTACGAGCAGTACTTC. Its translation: CASSLASGQGTYEQYF.

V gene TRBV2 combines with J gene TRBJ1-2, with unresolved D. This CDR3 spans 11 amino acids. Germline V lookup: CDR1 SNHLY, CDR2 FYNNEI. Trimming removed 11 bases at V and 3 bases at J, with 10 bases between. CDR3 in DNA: TGTGCCGGCCATAGTTACTATGGCTACACCTTC. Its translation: CAGHSYYGYTF.